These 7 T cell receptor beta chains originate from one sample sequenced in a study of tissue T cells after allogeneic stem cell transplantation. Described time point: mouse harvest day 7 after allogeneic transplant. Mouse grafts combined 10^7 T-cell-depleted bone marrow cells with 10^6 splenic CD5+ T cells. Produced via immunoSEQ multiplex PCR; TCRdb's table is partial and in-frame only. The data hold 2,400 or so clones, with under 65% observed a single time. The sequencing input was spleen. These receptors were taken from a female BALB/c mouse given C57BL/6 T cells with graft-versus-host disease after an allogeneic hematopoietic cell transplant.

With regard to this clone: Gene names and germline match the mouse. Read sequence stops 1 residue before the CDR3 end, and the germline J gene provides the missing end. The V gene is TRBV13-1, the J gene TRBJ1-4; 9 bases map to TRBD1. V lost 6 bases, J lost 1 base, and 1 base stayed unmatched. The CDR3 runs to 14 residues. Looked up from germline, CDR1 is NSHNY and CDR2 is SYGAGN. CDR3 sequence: CASKDRGSNERLFF. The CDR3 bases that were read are TGTGCCAGCAAGGACAGGGGTTCCAACGAAAGATTATTT.

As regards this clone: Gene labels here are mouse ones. The CDR3 spells CSSSQSISQNTLYF. Partial CDR3 DNA: TGCTCCAGCAGTCAATCGATTAGTCAAAACACCTTGTAC. This chain joins TRBV23 and TRBJ2-4. The read gets to within 1 residue of the CDR3 end, and the germline J gene fills in the rest. In germline, CDR1 is KGHTA, CDR2 FQNQQP. There are 14 residues in the CDR3.

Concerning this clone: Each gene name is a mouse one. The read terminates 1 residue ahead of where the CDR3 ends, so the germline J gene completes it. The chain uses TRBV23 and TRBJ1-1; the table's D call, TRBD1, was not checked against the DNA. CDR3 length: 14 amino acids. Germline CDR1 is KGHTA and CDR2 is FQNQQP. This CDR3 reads CSSSPRVANTEVFF. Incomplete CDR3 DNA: TGCTCCAGCAGTCCGAGGGTTGCAAACACAGAAGTCTTC. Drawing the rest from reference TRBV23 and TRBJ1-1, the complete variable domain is DAAVTQKPRYLIKMKGQEAEMKCIPEKGHTAVFWYQQKQSKELKFLIYFQNQQPLDQIDMVKERFSAVCPSSSLCSLGIRTCEAEDSALYLCSSSPRVANTEVFFGKGTRLTVV.

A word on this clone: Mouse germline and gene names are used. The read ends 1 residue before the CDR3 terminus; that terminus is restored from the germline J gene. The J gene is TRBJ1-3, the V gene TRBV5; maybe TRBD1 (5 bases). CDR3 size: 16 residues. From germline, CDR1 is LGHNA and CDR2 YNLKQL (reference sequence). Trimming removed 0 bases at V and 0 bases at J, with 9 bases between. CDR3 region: CASSQEAGNSGNTLYF. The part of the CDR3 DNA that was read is TGTGCCAGCAGCCAAGAGGCAGGGAATTCTGGAAATACGCTCTAT.

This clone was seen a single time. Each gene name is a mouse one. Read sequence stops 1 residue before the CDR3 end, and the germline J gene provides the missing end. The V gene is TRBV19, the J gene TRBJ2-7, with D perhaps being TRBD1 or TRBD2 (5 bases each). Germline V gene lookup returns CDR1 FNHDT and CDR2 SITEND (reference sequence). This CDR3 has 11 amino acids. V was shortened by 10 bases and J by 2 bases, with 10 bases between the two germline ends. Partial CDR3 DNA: TGTGCCCGGGGCTGGGCCTATGAACAGTAC. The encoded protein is CARGWAYEQY. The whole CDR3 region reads CARGWAYEQYF.

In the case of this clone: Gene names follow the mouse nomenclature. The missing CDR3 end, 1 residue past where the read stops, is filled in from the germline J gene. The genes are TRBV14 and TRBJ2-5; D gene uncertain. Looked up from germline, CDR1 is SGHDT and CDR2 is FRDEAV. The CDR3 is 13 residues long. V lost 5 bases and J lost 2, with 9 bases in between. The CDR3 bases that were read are TGTGCCAGCAGCACCCGACGCCAAGACACCCAGTAC. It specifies CASSTRRQDTQY. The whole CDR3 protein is CASSTRRQDTQYF.

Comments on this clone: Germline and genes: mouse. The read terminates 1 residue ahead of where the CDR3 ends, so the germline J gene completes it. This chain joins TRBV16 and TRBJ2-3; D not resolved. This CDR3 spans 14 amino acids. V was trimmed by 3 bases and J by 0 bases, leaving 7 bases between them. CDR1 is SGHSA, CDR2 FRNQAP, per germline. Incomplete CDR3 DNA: TGTGCAAGCAGCTTGACATCTAGTGCAGAAACGCTGTAT. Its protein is CASSLTSSAETLY. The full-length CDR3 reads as CASSLTSSAETLYF.